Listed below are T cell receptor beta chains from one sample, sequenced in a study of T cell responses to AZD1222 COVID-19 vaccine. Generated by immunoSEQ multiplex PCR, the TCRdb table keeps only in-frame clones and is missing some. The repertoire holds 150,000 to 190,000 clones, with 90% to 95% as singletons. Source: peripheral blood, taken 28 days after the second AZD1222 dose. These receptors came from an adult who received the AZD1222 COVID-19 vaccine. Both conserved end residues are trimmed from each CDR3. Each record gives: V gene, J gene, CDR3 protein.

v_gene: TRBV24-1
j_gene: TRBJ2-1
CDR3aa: ATRSQGGEHEQF

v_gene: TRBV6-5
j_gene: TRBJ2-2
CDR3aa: ASSRGWTGTGELF

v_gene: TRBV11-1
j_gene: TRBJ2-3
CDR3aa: ASSFSGAADTQY

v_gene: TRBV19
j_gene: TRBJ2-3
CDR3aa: ASSVQRASTDTQY

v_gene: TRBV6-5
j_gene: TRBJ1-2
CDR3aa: ATRNRDRGDYGYT

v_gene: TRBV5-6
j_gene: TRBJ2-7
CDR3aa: ASSLEPTVTYEQY

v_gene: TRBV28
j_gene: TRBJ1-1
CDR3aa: ASSPPEVRGAF

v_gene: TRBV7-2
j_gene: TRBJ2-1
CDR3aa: ASSTRAGGPFNEQF

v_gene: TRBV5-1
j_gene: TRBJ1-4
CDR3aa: ASSRDRREKLF

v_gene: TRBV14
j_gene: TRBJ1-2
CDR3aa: ASSQEVLRREGYT

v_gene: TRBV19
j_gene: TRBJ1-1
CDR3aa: ASSIDPVPNTEAF

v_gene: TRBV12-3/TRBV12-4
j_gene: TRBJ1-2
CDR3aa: ASGVIGGGYT

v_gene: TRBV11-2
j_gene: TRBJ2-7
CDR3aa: ASSLGSGGSYEQY

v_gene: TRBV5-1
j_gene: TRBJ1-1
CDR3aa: ASSLASSGRNTEAF

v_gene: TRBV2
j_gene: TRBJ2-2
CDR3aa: ASSAAGGGTGELF

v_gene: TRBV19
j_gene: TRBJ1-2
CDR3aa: ASSIRRDYGYT

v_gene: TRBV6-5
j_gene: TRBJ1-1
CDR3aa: ASSYEWALNTEAF

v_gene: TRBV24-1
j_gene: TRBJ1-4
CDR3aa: ATSEPGTGNEKLF

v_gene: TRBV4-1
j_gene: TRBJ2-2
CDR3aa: ASSQERQGLNTGELF

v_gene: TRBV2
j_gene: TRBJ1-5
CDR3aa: ASSEARVKGYSNQPQH

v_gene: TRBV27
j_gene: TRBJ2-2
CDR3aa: ASSTIPRVNTGELF

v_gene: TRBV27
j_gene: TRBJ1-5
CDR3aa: ASGSTTGRNQPQH

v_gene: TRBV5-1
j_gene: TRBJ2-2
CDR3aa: ASSNRAGRNTGELF

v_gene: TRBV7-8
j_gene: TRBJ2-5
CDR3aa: ASSSPGSQY

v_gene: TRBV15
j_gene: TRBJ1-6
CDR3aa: ATSRSGQGSPLH

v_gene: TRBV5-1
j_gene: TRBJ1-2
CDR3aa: ASSRGQKNNYGYT

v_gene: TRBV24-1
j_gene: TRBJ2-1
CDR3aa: ATSVSRERVNEQF